This record looks at one T cell receptor beta chain sequence and its context. What it binds is not known. The sample comes from a study of T-cell reconstitution after alpha-beta-depleted transplantation in children. Findings of the study overall: A year had passed since transplant, and T-cell counts and diversity by then came mostly from newly produced T cells. After transplant, at about two months, alpha-beta T cells were reportedly derived from several hundred expanded graft clones.

A library of TCRbeta sequences, prepared with unique molecular identifiers, was generated. TCRdb called the PCR reads again in MiXCR, with one record for every CDR3 protein. The data hold about a million distinct CDR3 sequences, with roughly 31% observed a single time. Sequencing was performed on PBMCs, mostly from graft donor cells, taken 360 days after TCRalphabeta/CD19-depleted stem cell transplant. This sequence was found in a boy under three years old who had a stem cell transplant for SCID, so the T cells may come from the graft donor.

For the CDR3, the DNA is TGTGCCAGCACTCCTACCCGGGGGGGCACAGATACGCAGTATTTT. This gives the protein CASTPTRGGTDTQYF. The chain carries TRBV25-1 and TRBJ2-3; 7 bases map to TRBD2. The CDR3 spans 15 residues. Germline V lookup: CDR1 MGHDK, CDR2 SYGVNS. V dropped 7 bases and J dropped 1; count of bases not matched to a gene: 8.